These T cell receptor beta chains were read from a single sample in a study of CD8 T cells in Susac syndrome. TCRdb used MiXCR to reprocess the immunoSEQ multiplex PCR reads, holding one entry per CDR3 protein. Altogether roughly 300,000 distinct CDR3 sequences are present, about 88% being singletons, with the ten largest covering about 0.11%. The sample comprised CD8+ T cells from PBMCs. The source is a human donor with multiple sclerosis. The conserved cysteine and the conserved F or W are not part of the CDR3 here.

V gene: TRBV5-8; J gene: TRBJ2-2; CDR3 protein: ASSTDFTGELF
V gene: TRBV4-1; J gene: TRBJ2-1; CDR3 protein: ASSQDRTSNNEQF
V gene: TRBV11-3; J gene: TRBJ2-2; CDR3 protein: ASSLLPGELF
V gene: TRBV9; J gene: TRBJ2-2; CDR3 protein: ASGTGTKGWELF
V gene: TRBV6-1; J gene: TRBJ1-5; CDR3 protein: ASRKQGYSNQPQH
V gene: TRBV24-1; J gene: TRBJ2-2; CDR3 protein: ATSDLETSERTGELF
V gene: TRBV7-8; J gene: TRBJ1-5; CDR3 protein: ASSSTGYNQPQH
V gene: TRBV9; J gene: TRBJ2-2; CDR3 protein: ASSSRLIPGELF
V gene: TRBV6-5; J gene: TRBJ2-4; CDR3 protein: ASSYRGLAGLLAKNIQY
V gene: TRBV3-1; J gene: TRBJ2-1; CDR3 protein: ASSTVLYNEQF
V gene: TRBV28; J gene: TRBJ2-3; CDR3 protein: ASSFRVTDTQY
V gene: TRBV5-1; J gene: TRBJ2-1; CDR3 protein: ASSSGLGQF
V gene: TRBV27; J gene: TRBJ2-7; CDR3 protein: ASSFHRGPEQY
V gene: TRBV20-1; J gene: TRBJ2-3; CDR3 protein: SVGGGLAGGTDTQY
V gene: TRBV27; J gene: TRBJ2-7; CDR3 protein: ASSSGTDEQY
V gene: TRBV11-2; J gene: TRBJ2-1; CDR3 protein: ASSLRLAGSEQF
V gene: TRBV27; J gene: TRBJ2-7; CDR3 protein: ASQKRGRFYEQY
V gene: TRBV5-6; J gene: TRBJ1-1; CDR3 protein: ASIHSLNTEAF
V gene: TRBV11-2; J gene: TRBJ2-5; CDR3 protein: ASSLKGTSTGADPETQY
V gene: TRBV6-1; J gene: TRBJ2-1; CDR3 protein: ASSRTTGTPGYNEQF
V gene: TRBV29-1; J gene: TRBJ2-1; CDR3 protein: SVEVLDDEQF
V gene: TRBV2; J gene: TRBJ2-7; CDR3 protein: ASTQGLAGSYEQY
V gene: TRBV5-1; J gene: TRBJ2-1; CDR3 protein: ASSLLKLAGADEQF
V gene: TRBV6-5; J gene: TRBJ2-7; CDR3 protein: ASSSEGAGGGYEQY
V gene: TRBV19; J gene: TRBJ2-7; CDR3 protein: ASSIGPHGEQY
V gene: TRBV5-1; J gene: TRBJ2-7; CDR3 protein: ASSLAGQGPGEQY
V gene: TRBV27; J gene: TRBJ1-1; CDR3 protein: ASSLIAANTEAF
V gene: TRBV29-1; J gene: TRBJ2-7; CDR3 protein: SADTSESYEQY
V gene: TRBV5-4; J gene: TRBJ2-2; CDR3 protein: ASQGVNTGELF
V gene: TRBV28; J gene: TRBJ2-3; CDR3 protein: AGKPAGETDTQY
V gene: TRBV5-1; J gene: TRBJ2-3; CDR3 protein: ASSTYGLAERTDTQY
V gene: TRBV19; J gene: TRBJ1-5; CDR3 protein: ASSIRDRHQPQH
V gene: TRBV28; J gene: TRBJ1-6; CDR3 protein: VAGDNSPLH
V gene: TRBV27; J gene: TRBJ2-7; CDR3 protein: ASSLLKGGYEQY
V gene: TRBV4-1; J gene: TRBJ2-1; CDR3 protein: ASSQAQGNEQF
V gene: TRBV27; J gene: TRBJ1-1; CDR3 protein: ASSLDREGDTEAF
V gene: TRBV20-1; J gene: TRBJ2-7; CDR3 protein: SARGLASHEQY
V gene: TRBV29-1; J gene: TRBJ1-2; CDR3 protein: SVPDRGGGYT
V gene: TRBV28; J gene: TRBJ2-7; CDR3 protein: ASSPRNRIGQY
V gene: TRBV7-2; J gene: TRBJ1-2; CDR3 protein: ASSGDEGPGYT
V gene: TRBV5-4; J gene: TRBJ1-2; CDR3 protein: ASGLLPELDRVYGYT
V gene: TRBV7-9; J gene: TRBJ2-7; CDR3 protein: ASSLAASGVYEQY
V gene: TRBV2; J gene: TRBJ1-5; CDR3 protein: ASSEVRGSPENQPQH
V gene: TRBV7-9; J gene: TRBJ2-7; CDR3 protein: ASSWTGNEQY
V gene: TRBV6-2/TRBV6-3; J gene: TRBJ2-7; CDR3 protein: ASSYPTDLEQY
V gene: TRBV30; J gene: TRBJ2-2; CDR3 protein: ARSQRTTNTGELF
V gene: TRBV19; J gene: TRBJ2-1; CDR3 protein: ASSIESGPHNEQF
V gene: TRBV29-1; J gene: TRBJ2-1; CDR3 protein: SARASGREPSYNEQF